This TCR beta chain was retrieved from a study of blood T cells in healthy people across ages (dated by TCRdb to the mid-2010s). The study in broad terms: In model experiments, template switching captured about one uniquely barcoded TCR beta cDNA molecule for every two T cells. To track age-related changes in TCR beta repertoire diversity, the study relied on deep sequencing normalized with unique cDNA molecular identifiers. The donors were split into four age groups: young (average 16 years), middle-aged (about 40), aged (about 56) and long-lived (under 90). To avoid experimental bias, donors of different ages were distributed randomly across sequencing lanes. Using the same blood draw, the study looked at two additional independent replicas of 1 million unique cDNA reads for two donors, one aged 18 to 30 and the other aged 80 or older. Beyond this particular receptor, the publication reports: Donor CMV infection status was unknown, potentially confounding age-related changes in expanded clonotypes. Observed TCR beta diversity correlated strongly with the percentage of naive T cells measured by flow cytometry. As age increased, observed TCR beta diversity per million T cells dropped in a roughly linear way, and a significant reduction was already evident by age roughly 40. Compared with the aged group, the long-lived group had more naive CD4+ T cells, fewer expanded clones and increased TCR diversity, suggesting age selection. Since profiling was done on bulk unsorted PBMCs, naive and antigen-experienced compartments could not be conclusively compared. Estimates of total diversity from one million sequenced T cells were regarded as lower bounds and underestimates.

As to this clonotype: Its antigen is still unknown. Nothing much larger sits one base from this clone, and base qualities are not available.

Systemically healthy Caucasian individuals from Russia, 39 in total and aged 6 to 90 years, were included as donors. Each donor gave 8 to 10 milliliters of peripheral blood, collected into EDTA-treated Vacutainer tubes. Ficoll-Paque density-gradient centrifugation was used to isolate PBMCs, with at least 6.5 million per sample. Total RNA, at least 6 micrograms per sample, was extracted from PBMCs with Trizol reagent. Naive CD45RAhigh/CD27high T cell percentages were measured by flow cytometry on a PBMC aliquot from every donor. Looking up the germline V gene yields CDR1 MNHNS and CDR2 SASEGT. The junction shows trimming of 8 bases on V and 11 bases on J, plus 13 bases between the germline ends. From cysteine to phenylalanine, the CDR3 is 10 amino acids long. CDR3 DNA only is kept here, 30 bases in frame from base 1. Library creation used 5' RACE. Sequencing was carried out with an Illumina HiSeq 2500. A second PCR of about 6 to 11 cycles was run with a J-beta primer mix and a sample-barcoded 5' primer. Each TCR beta cDNA molecule received a unique molecular identifier from a template-switch 5' adaptor carrying 12 random nucleotides. At least 2.5 million CDR3-containing paired-end reads were obtained from each sample. All of the RNA was converted into first-strand cDNA using the Mint cDNA synthesis kit, with a TRBC-specific oligonucleotide serving as the primer. Following uracil-DNA glycosylase treatment, a first 18-cycle PCR with universal primers M1SS and BC2_uni_R was performed on all cDNA. The paper's data handling went like this. Each sample was normalized by randomly selecting 1 million high-quality reads, each carrying a distinct molecular identifier. Reads sharing molecular identifiers were discarded rather than binned into consensus sequences. CDR3 identification, clonotype clustering and error correction used MiTCR with a Q25 quality threshold and the strictest error-elimination algorithm. Lower-bound total TCR beta diversity was estimated with a nonparametric unseen species model using Euler transformation. TCRdb applied fastp at Q25 and MiXCR to the public reads, then kept only in-frame beta chains. Each CDR3 protein appears once, grouped with its most common genes and DNA. It is TCRdb's table, rather than the study itself, that gives the V and J calls and clone size. This sample has approximately 800,000 distinct CDR3 sequences in its table, and 35% to 40% of those were observed once. The ten largest clones represent about an eighth of the sample.

The sample was blood. The receptor's source is a man between 18 and 35 years old in good health. This chain is built from TRBV6-1 and TRBJ2-7; the D gene cannot be resolved reliably. The nucleotides read TGTGCCAGCTCCCTTGTTGAGGAGTACTTC. Its product reads: CASSLVEEYF.